The subject of this entry is one T cell receptor (beta chain). These data belong to a study of blood T cell repertoires in COVID-19. The overall study: Specimens from acute and convalescent COVID-19 originated in the United States, Italy and Spain. From T cells, B-cell-depleted T cells, or PBMCs came the material, which was cDNA or gDNA.

V lost 7 bases to trimming and J lost 4 bases; unmatched junction nucleotides: 13. The CDR3 is 16 amino acids. In germline, CDR1 is LNHDA, CDR2 SQIVND (reference sequence). In the source study's methods: Reference gene primer amplification yielded estimated nucleated cell counts. Profiling relied on immunoSEQ multiplex PCR, and the TCRdb table lists in-frame clones only, not all of them. V, J and clone size are taken as reported in that table, and D and trimming were inferred from the DNA itself. Among roughly 110,000 clones listed, 90% to 95% were seen once. Sequenced: peripheral blood. This chain connects TRBV19 to TRBJ1-2, with 9 bases that match TRBD1. This TCR was recovered from a woman aged 25-40 years with acute or convalescent COVID-19. CDR3 protein: CASKTDRGVGAYGYTF. Here the CDR3 DNA reads TGTGCCAGTAAGACGGACAGGGGAGTAGGAGCCTATGGCTACACCTTC.